This T cell receptor (beta chain) was captured by sequencing in a study of radiotherapy plus CTLA-4 blockade in lung cancer (dated by TCRdb to between 2017 and 2018). About the full investigation: Objective responses occurred in around 19% of enrolled patients, and around 29% achieved disease control.

Including cysteine and phenylalanine, the CDR3 has 14 amino acids. Only the CDR3 DNA is retained, 42 bases long and in frame from the first base. Trimmed from V: 7 bases; trimmed from J: 6 bases; junction bases lacking a gene match: 10. Sequences MNHEY (CDR1) and SVGAGI (CDR2) are obtained from the germline V gene. The study tested focal radiation therapy combined with CTLA-4 blockade (ipilimumab) in patients with chemo-refractory metastatic non-small-cell lung cancer. Broad study findings and their caveats: After treatment with radiotherapy and ipilimumab, TCR clones that came from tumors expanded in the peripheral blood. The strongest predictors of response were reported to be early dynamic shifts in blood T cell clones along with a rise in serum interferon-beta following radiation.

This clone was observed a handful of times. Its recognized antigen is unknown. Per-nucleotide qualities are absent, and no much larger clonotype sits a single base away. Libraries were made using the immunoSEQ multiplex PCR assay. TCRdb obtained this table from immuneACCESS and retained in-frame rearrangements with V and J assigned. These tables miss some clones; where compared with another copy, unresolved V genes account for less than half of the shortfall, and the remainder is unexplained. The sample has roughly 80,000 clones on record, 60% to 85% of them singletons. The top ten clones comprise approximately 4% of the sample.

The clonotype originates from a human donor with non-small cell lung cancer who had a partial response to radiotherapy plus ipilimumab. Some clones in this sample may be carry-over from other donors' samples. This sample comprised peripheral blood, obtained from a patient treated with radiotherapy plus ipilimumab. The sequence links TRBV6-5 to TRBJ1-2, and TRBD1 aligns with 8 junction nucleotides. The DNA sequence is TGTGCCAGCACCCCCGGGACAGGAGGAAATGGCTACACCTTC. Translated, this gives CASTPGTGGNGYTF.